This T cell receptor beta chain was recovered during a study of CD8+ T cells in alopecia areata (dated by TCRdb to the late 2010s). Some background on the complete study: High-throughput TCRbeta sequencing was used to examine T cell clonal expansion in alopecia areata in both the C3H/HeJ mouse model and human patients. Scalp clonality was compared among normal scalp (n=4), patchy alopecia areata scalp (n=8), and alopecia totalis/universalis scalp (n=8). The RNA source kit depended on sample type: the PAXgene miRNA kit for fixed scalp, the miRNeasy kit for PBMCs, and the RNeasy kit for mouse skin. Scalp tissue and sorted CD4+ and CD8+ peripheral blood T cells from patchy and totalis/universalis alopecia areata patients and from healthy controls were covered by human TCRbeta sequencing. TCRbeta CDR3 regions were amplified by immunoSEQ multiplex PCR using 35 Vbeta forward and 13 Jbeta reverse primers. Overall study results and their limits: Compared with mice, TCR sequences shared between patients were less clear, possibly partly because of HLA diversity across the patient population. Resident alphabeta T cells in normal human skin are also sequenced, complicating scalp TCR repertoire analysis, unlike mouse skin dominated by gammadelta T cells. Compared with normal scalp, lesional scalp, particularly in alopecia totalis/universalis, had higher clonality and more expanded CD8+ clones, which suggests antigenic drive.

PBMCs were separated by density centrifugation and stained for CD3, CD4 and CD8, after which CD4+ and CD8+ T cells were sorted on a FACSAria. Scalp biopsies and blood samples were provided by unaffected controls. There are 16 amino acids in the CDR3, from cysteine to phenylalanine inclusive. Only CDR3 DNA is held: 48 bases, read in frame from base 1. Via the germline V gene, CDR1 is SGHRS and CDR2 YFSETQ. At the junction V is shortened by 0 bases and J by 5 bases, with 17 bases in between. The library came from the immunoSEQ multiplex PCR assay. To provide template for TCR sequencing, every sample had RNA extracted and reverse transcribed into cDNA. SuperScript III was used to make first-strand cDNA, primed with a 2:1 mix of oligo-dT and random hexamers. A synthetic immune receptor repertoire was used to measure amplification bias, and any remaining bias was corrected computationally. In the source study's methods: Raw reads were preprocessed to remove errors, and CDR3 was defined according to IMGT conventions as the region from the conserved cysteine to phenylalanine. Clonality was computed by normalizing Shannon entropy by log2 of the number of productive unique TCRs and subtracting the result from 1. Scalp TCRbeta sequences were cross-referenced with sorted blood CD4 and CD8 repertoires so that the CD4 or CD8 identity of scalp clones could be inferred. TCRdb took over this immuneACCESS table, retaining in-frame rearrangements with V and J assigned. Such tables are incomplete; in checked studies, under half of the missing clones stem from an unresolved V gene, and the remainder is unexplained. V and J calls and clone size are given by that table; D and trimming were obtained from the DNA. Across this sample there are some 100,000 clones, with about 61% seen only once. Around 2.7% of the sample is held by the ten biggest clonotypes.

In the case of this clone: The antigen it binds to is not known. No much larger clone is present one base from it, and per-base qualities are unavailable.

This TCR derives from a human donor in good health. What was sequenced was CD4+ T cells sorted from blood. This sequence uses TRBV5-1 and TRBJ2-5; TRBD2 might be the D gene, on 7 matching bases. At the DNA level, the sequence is TGCGCCAGCAGCTTGGGGACGGCGGGGGCGTTGGAGACCCAGTACTTC. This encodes CASSLGTAGALETQYF.